This T cell receptor beta chain was identified during a study of cytomegalovirus exposure and HLA in healthy donors (dated by TCRdb to 2017 to 2019). At the level of the whole study: In an earlier analysis of roughly 590 of the donors, less than 350 Gb of sequence data and some 120 million unique TCR beta sequences from about 190 million T cells were reported. To study patterns of TCR occurrence, a later analysis re-analyzed previously published TCR beta repertoires from 700 or so donors and added high-resolution HLA genotyping. The T cell repertoires of 666 subjects were profiled by immunosequencing and related to cytomegalovirus serostatus. HLA typing included class I and class II loci at four-digit resolution. Every repertoire in the discovery cohort had been generated on one and the same sequencing platform. To predict cytomegalovirus infection status, the study combined high-throughput TCR immunosequencing, statistical association of individual TCRs with disease status, and machine learning. Among 300 to 500 genotyped donors of the cohort, an average of roughly 230,000 unique TCR beta nucleotide sequences was sequenced per donor, of which about 18% were non-productive. The number of typed donors differed by locus: about 620-640 for A, B, C, DRB1 and DQB1; some 500 for DQA1; 606 for DPA1; and some 470 for DPB1. Roughly 5 DR-DQ haplotypes were treated as single units for association and clustering because of strong linkage in the cohort. Approximately 310 gigabases of sequencing data and roughly 80 million unique TCR sequences made up an early release that covered over 550 HLA-typed donors. Among the roughly 410 genotyped donors, approximately 81% belonged to the genetic ancestry cluster associated with self-reported Caucasian donors. A later genetic analysis took genome-wide SNP genotypes for about three fifths of the 666 donors and used that subset as a discovery cohort. The study aimed to test whether cataloging public T cell receptors could reveal signatures of past pathogen exposure. To decide whether each TCR beta V gene segment behaved as functional or pseudogenic, an earlier analysis of 587 of the donors relied on high-throughput TCR beta sequencing. Besides the first cohort of roughly 640 subjects, a separate validation cohort made up of over a hundred different subjects was used. Alongside the repertoire data, information on donor age, sex, ethnicity and CMV serostatus was compiled. In the later analysis, no new phenotypic data were used to find candidate immune exposures; instead, reliance was placed on TCR beta sequences and their occurrence across donors. What the research found in general, with its limitations: Because counts were too low, more than 15 rarely observed V segments, including chromosome 9 orphons, were excluded from the earlier analysis of around 590 of the donors. In an earlier analysis of under 600 of the donors, most TCR beta V segments were observed in productive rearrangements about 87% or about 30% of the time, broadly matching IMGT annotations. In a later analysis, some 18,000 TCR beta sequences were associated with specific HLA alleles at a false discovery rate of 0.05. While some public TCRs were present in many individuals, most TCR sequences turned up only very rarely across donors. The classifier was reported to diagnose cytomegalovirus status with high specificity and sensitivity in both the original and validation cohorts. In this cohort, only TCR beta chains were sequenced, and detectable features were limited by the absence of alpha or paired-chain data. Linkage disequilibrium might explain the correlated functional status among segregating V segments, but an unknown experimental factor could not be ruled out. Roughly uniform sequencing depth across donors was assumed in presence/absence analyses, although this assumption may not hold. Compared with the 666-donor mean, donors in an Asian-associated ancestry cluster had fewer N-insertions in productive TCRs, according to a later genetic analysis. In vitro tests confirmed that a few of the cytomegalovirus-associated TCR beta chains recognize cytomegalovirus antigens. It was suggested by the authors that the approach could potentially be generalized to other disease states and immunological phenotypes. Because HLA typing was missing for some donors at each locus, association tests included only the typed subset. A later analysis reported that several top co-occurrence clusters appeared linked to parvovirus B19, influenza, CMV and Epstein-Barr virus. The study listed around 160 TCR beta chains as associated with cytomegalovirus. Assigning TCR associations to individual alleles was difficult when HLA alleles, especially DR and DQ, strongly co-occurred. In a later analysis, TCR association rates were found to vary across HLA loci, with the most associated TCRs seen for DRB1 alleles and the fewest for HLA-C alleles. V-gene and J-gene trimming of TCR beta chains was associated with a missense DCLRE1C variant in a later genetic analysis, and the association was replicated in an independent cohort. A cluster of highly shared sequence variants was judged likely to be a technical artifact of the sequencing pipeline. In a later analysis, most CMV-associated TCR beta chains were found to appear HLA-restricted, with HLA associations seemingly driven largely by CMV exposure. In a later analysis, HLA-associated TCR beta chains showed more clonal expansion and lower generation probabilities than non-associated chains that were equally common. The 87-base-pair reads could not distinguish some IMGT-functional V segments, including TRBV6-2 and TRBV6-3, so those segments were excluded. For the cohort, immune exposure information was limited to CMV serostatus. A further reported finding was that TCR beta sequences accurately predicted the HLA-A and HLA-B alleles for most subjects in the first cohort.

CDR1 and CDR2 are read off the germline V gene as MDHEN and SYDVKM. The cysteine opens and the phenylalanine closes a CDR3 of 12 amino acids. The sequence is cut down to CDR3 DNA, 36 bases in frame from base 1. After removal of 8 bases from V and 4 bases from J, the junction retains 3 bases not matched to a gene. In total, roughly 670 healthy bone marrow donors made up the cohort. At the time of sampling, all cohort members were nominally healthy, though unrecorded immune exposures were likely present. The donor was CMV seropositive and belonged to the group of 250 to 300 seropositive cohort members. Each donor provided a peripheral blood sample, and peripheral blood mononuclear cells were used for TCR beta sequencing. The Qiagen DNeasy Blood Extraction Kit was used to extract genomic DNA from the blood cell samples. The library was prepared using the immunoSEQ multiplex PCR assay. For the multiplex PCR, a mixture combining 60 forward primers for TCR Vbeta segments and 13 reverse primers for TCR Jbeta segments was used. Amplification of the CDR3 region of rearranged TCR beta genes was performed with a multiplex PCR assay on genomic DNA. The amplified TCR beta libraries were sequenced on the Illumina HiSeq System as 87-base-pair reads. As for how the authors treated the data: In a later analysis, some 80 million unique TCR beta chains were counted across the approximately 640 repertoires, and roughly 11 million of these chains were shared by at least two donors. A nearest-neighbor algorithm error-corrected the raw reads and collapsed the reads into unique sequences, merging closely related sequences to remove PCR and sequencing errors. To assign V, D and J gene segments, CDR3 sequences were aligned to IMGT reference sequences. For a sequence to be retained, at least a six-nucleotide match to both a V gene segment and a J gene segment was required. A rearrangement was called productive if the CDR3 had no stop codons and remained in frame with V and J, and every other rearrangement was called non-productive. Following IMGT convention, CDR3 was defined as the stretch from the second conserved V-encoded cysteine to the conserved J-encoded phenylalanine. The earlier analysis of about 560 of the donors excluded any sequence lacking an unambiguous match to a single V gene segment. In an earlier analysis of around 590 of the donors, a V segment was called functional when productive rearrangements were above 56.7%, and segregating when the standard deviation between donors exceeded 5%. A statistical classification framework was developed to diagnose cytomegalovirus status using the catalog of TCR beta chain sequences. In a later analysis, TCR nucleotide sequences were compared against IMGT/GENE-DB human TR gene sequences so that V and J genes could be assigned. Using the TCRdist pipeline, a later analysis assigned CDR3 sequences along with most-parsimonious VDJ recombination scenarios. In a later analysis, every TCR beta chain was defined by the combination of its CDR3 amino acid sequence and its V-gene family, and reads without a unique V-gene family were dropped. In a later analysis, around 650 highly shared, low-generation-probability nucleotide sequences were removed to address suspected cross-contamination and a sequencing artifact. In a later analysis, a clonal expansion index for each public chain was calculated from normalized within-repertoire ranks of inferred template counts. A later analysis computed generation probabilities with a VDJ recombination model fitted to out-of-frame rearrangements, and checked the results against IGoR. In a later analysis, TCR-TCR, TCR-HLA and TCR-CMV co-occurrence was scored with hypergeometric tests, and a repertoire-size bias correction was applied to TCR pairs. False discovery rates were estimated in a later analysis by permuting HLA or CMV assignments 20 times. In a later analysis, co-occurring TCRs were grouped with DBSCAN, and TCRdist sequence similarity was added when clustering was performed within HLA-allele-positive subsets. For co-occurrence clustering, repertoires with fewer than 30,000 or more than 120,000 public chains were excluded, along with five repertoires with anomalous nucleotide sharing. TCRdb limited this immuneACCESS table to in-frame rearrangements with V and J called. A share of clones is missing; checked studies link under half to unresolved V genes, and the rest is unexplained. That table gives V, J and clone size, and the DNA gave D and trimming. A total of some 65,000 clones appear in this sample, around 73% of them only once. Approximately 2.9% of the sample lies in the top ten.

Notes on this clone: Its binding antigen is unknown. No much larger clone exists at a distance of one base, and base qualities are not known.

The source of this sequence is a girl aged 5 to 17 in good health and CMV-seropositive. Sequenced: PBMCs. This chain joins TRBV28 to TRBJ1-2, with TRBD1 matching 8 junction bases. The DNA sequence is as follows: TGTGCCAGCCTGGGACAGGTCTATGGCTACACCTTC. It encodes CASLGQVYGYTF.